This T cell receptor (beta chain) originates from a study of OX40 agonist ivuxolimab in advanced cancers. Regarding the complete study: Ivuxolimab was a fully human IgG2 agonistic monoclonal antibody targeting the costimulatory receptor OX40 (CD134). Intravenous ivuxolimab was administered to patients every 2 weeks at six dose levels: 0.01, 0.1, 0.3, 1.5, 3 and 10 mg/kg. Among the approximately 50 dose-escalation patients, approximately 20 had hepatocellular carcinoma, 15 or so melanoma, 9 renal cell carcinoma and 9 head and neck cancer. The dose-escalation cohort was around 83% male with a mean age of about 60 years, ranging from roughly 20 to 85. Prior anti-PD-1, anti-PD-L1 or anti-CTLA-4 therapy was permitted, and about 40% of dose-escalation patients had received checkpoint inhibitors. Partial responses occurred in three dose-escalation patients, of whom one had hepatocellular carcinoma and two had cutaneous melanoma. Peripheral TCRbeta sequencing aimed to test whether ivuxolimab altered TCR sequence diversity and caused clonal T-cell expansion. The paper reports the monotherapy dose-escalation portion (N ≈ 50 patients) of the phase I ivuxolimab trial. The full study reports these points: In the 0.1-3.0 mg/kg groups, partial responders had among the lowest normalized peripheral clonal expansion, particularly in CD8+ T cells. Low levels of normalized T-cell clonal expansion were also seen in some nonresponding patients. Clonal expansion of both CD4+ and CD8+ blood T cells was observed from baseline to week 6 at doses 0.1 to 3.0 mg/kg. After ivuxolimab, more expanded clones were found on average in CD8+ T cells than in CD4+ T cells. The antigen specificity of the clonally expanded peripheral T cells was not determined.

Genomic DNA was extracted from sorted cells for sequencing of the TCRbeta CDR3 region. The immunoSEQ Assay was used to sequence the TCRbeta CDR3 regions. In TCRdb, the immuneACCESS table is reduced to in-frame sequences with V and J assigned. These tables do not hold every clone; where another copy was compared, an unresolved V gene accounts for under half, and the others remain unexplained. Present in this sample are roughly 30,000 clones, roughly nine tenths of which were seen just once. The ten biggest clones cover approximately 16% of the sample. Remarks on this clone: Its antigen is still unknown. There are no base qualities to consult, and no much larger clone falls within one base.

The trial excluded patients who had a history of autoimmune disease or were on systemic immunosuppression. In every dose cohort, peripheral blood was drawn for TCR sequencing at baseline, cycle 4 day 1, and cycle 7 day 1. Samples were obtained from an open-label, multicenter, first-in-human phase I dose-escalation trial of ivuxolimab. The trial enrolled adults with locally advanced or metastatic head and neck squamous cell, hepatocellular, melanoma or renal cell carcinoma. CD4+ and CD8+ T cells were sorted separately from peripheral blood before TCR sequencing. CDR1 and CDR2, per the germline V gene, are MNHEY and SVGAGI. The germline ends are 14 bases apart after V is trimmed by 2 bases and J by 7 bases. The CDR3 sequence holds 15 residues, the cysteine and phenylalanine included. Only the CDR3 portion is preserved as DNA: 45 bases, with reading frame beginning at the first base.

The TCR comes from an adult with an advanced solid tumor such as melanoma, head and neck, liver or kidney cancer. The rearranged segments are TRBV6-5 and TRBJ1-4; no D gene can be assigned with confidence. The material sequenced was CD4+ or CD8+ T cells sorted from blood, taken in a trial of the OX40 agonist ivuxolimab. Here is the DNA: TGTGCCAGCAGTTACATCGGTAGTGTTGGTGAAAAACTGTTTTTT. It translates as CASSYIGSVGEKLFF.